This T cell receptor (beta chain) was documented in a study of control samples from healthy donors and cancer patients. Sequenced by immunoSEQ multiplex PCR; TCRdb stores in-frame clones only, minus some. The profile shows around 180,000 clones, 88% of them singletons. Germline V lookup: CDR1 SEHNR, CDR2 FQNEAQ (reference sequence). This CDR3 region has 16 residues. J was trimmed by 0 bases and V by 5 bases; bases with no gene match: 5. The chain is built from TRBV7-9 and TRBJ2-2; 8 positions agree with TRBD1. The receptor's source is a woman younger than 45 in good health. Material: blood. The CDR3 sequence is CASSKRTGTNTGELFF. In nucleotides, the CDR3 is TGTGCCAGCAGCAAGAGGACAGGGACGAACACCGGGGAGCTGTTTTTT. Using reference TRBV7-9 and TRBJ2-2 for the parts outside the CDR3, the full variable domain is DTGVSQNPRHKITKRGQNVTFRCDPISEHNRLYWYRQTLGQGPEFLTYFQNEAQLEKSRLLSDRFSAERPKGSFSTLEIQRTEQGDSAMYLCASSKRTGTNTGELFFGEGSRLTVL.